This T cell receptor beta chain derives from a study of CD8 T cells in Susac syndrome. V was pared by 2 bases and J by 9 bases, with 6 bases of the junction left unmatched. CDR3 length: 15 residues. Per the germline V gene, CDR1 is KGHSH and CDR2 is LQKENI. Reverse transcription of roughly 0.5 to 1 ug RNA used random hexamers. Each CDR3 protein gets one entry after TCRdb re-called the immunoSEQ multiplex PCR reads with MiXCR. The sample holds around 130,000 distinct CDR3 sequences, 85% to 95% seen once. The chain couples TRBV18 to TRBJ2-1; 11 nucleotides align to TRBD2. The TCR comes from a human donor in good health. The sample taken for sequencing was CD4+ T cells from PBMCs. The CDR3 loop is CASSPIAGGLSEQFF. Written as DNA, the CDR3 is TGTGCCAGCTCACCAATAGCGGGAGGGCTGAGTGAGCAGTTCTTC.